Listed here are 28 T cell receptor beta chains from one sample, sequenced in a study of identical twins. Each CDR3 protein gets one entry after TCRdb re-called the 5' RACE reads with MiXCR. The data show about 700,000 distinct CDR3 sequences, with roughly 6% seen just once and 1.5% to 2% held by the top ten. The sample comprised naive T cells sorted from blood. The source is a man aged 18 to 35 in good health.

J is TRBJ1-2 and V is TRBV12-3 or TRBV12-4, with D tentatively TRBD1 (6 bases). Trimming took off 7 bases at V and 8 bases at J, with 17 bases between the two ends. This CDR3 contains 13 residues. This CDR3 is CASKPQGRDGYTF. The CDR3 DNA is TGTGCCAGCAAACCACAGGGTAGGGACGGCTACACCTTC.

The chain links TRBV7-3 to TRBJ2-4; weak D call: TRBD2 (5 bases). Germline V gives CDR1 SGHTA, CDR2 FQGTGA. The CDR3 sequence is 14 residues long. Trimming removed 1 base from V and 9 bases from J, with 13 bases in between. The CDR3 DNA reads TGTGCCAGCAGCTTAATCGCGGGTTGGGGCATTCAGTACTTC. As protein: CASSLIAGWGIQYF.

In DNA, the CDR3 is TGTGCCACCAGCAGAGATAGCGGCTCCTACGAGCAGTACGTC. The encoded protein is CATSRDSGSYEQYV. This sequence joins TRBV15 and TRBJ2-7; D is possibly TRBD2 (6 bases). This CDR3 region has 14 residues. CDR1 and CDR2 from the germline V gene are LNHNV and YYDKDF (reference sequence). V lost 0 bases to trimming and J lost 0 bases, with 6 bases between them.

The table lists this clonotype with many counts. The chain links TRBV5-1 to TRBJ1-1; D not resolved. Looked up from germline, CDR1 is SGHRS and CDR2 is YFSETQ. The CDR3 consists of 13 residues. Trimming took 4 bases from V and 1 from J, leaving 8 bases between them. The CDR3 sequence: CASSDHGNTEAFF. CDR3 nucleotides: TGCGCCAGCAGCGACCACGGGAACACTGAAGCTTTCTTT.

This clonotype came up many times. V and J are TRBV20-1 and TRBJ2-1; 7 bases are shared with TRBD2. The CDR3 has 17 residues. J was trimmed by 6 bases and V by 0 bases; bases with no gene match: 14. Per the germline V gene, CDR1 is DFQATT and CDR2 is SNEGSKA (reference sequence). The CDR3 region is CSARDLIRLAVSNEQFF. The CDR3 DNA reads as TGCAGTGCTAGAGATTTAATAAGGCTAGCGGTCTCCAATGAGCAGTTCTTC.

This clonotype was seen many times. The V call is TRBV18, the J call TRBJ2-7; D is perhaps TRBD2 (6 bases). V shed 3 bases and J shed 6 bases, with 12 bases lying between them. Germline V gene sequence: CDR1 KGHSH, CDR2 LQKENI. This CDR3 region has 13 residues. CDR3 region: CASSPALEGEQYV. CDR3 nucleotide sequence: TGTGCCAGCTCACCCGCCTTGGAGGGCGAGCAGTACGTC.

This clonotype was seen repeatedly, ten times or more. The rearrangement uses TRBV12-3 or TRBV12-4 and TRBJ1-2, with D perhaps matching TRBD1 (6 bases). V lost 5 bases, J lost 8 bases, and 18 bases lay in between. The CDR3 has 14 residues. CDR3 DNA sequence: TGTGCCAGCAGTCTACAAAGGACAGCCACGGGCTACACCTTC. It translates to CASSLQRTATGYTF.

The chain links TRBV7-9 to TRBJ2-5, with D maybe TRBD1 (6 bases). This CDR3 spans 13 amino acids. Germline assignment: CDR1 SEHNR and CDR2 FQNEAQ (reference sequence). The V gene lost 10 bases and the J gene lost 2 bases, with 14 bases spanning the gap. The CDR3 sequence is CAIWADSQETQYF. The CDR3 nucleotides are TGTGCCATCTGGGCGGACAGTCAAGAGACCCAGTACTTC.

The sample holds many counts of this clonotype. The genes are TRBV2 and TRBJ2-1; D may be TRBD1 (6 bases). The CDR3 is 15 residues long. Between the trimmed V and J ends, which lost 8 bases and 6 bases, there was a span of 20 bases. Germline lookup yields CDR1 SNHLY and CDR2 FYNNEI. The CDR3 is CASRKGDTIFNEQFF. CDR3 sequence (DNA): TGTGCCAGCCGGAAAGGGGACACCATCTTCAATGAGCAGTTCTTC.

This clonotype was seen repeatedly, ten times or more. The gene calls are TRBV12-3 or TRBV12-4 and TRBJ2-1; 13 positions agree with TRBD2. The CDR3 loop spans 17 amino acids. The ends lost 6 bases at V and 9 bases at J; junction bases unmatched: 14. This chain's CDR3 is CASSLTSGRAGFAEQFF. In DNA, the CDR3 is TGTGCCAGCAGCCTTACTAGCGGGAGGGCCGGGTTTGCTGAGCAGTTCTTC.

This clonotype was observed many times. The chain links TRBV6-4 to TRBJ2-5, with D possibly being TRBD1 (5 bases). V was cut by 2 bases and J by 8 bases, with 6 bases left in between. The CDR3 is 11 residues long. Germline V gives CDR1 MRHNA, CDR2 SNTAGT. The CDR3 spells CASSDGATQYF. CDR3 sequence (DNA): TGTGCCAGCAGTGACGGGGCAACCCAGTACTTC.

V usage is TRBV6-5 and J usage is TRBJ1-1, with D hard to call. Trimming removed 2 bases at V and 8 bases at J, with 6 bases between. Germline V gene lookup returns CDR1 MNHEY and CDR2 SVGAGI. CDR3 length equals 11 residues. In nucleotides, the CDR3 is TGTGCCAGCAGTTACGGGATGGAAGCTTTCTTT. It specifies CASSYGMEAFF.

The V gene is TRBV6-5, the J gene TRBJ1-2; D possibly corresponds to TRBD1 (5 bases). This CDR3 has 17 amino acids. Per the germline V gene, CDR1 is MNHEY and CDR2 is SVGAGI. The V end lost 0 bases, the J end lost 5 bases, and 19 bases lay between the germline ends. The CDR3 DNA reads TGTGCCAGCAGTTACTCATTGGCAGGGTTGGAGGGATATGGCTACACCTTC. Residues: CASSYSLAGLEGYGYTF.

The chain joins TRBV19 to TRBJ2-1; no clear D gene. The CDR3 runs to 15 residues. In germline, CDR1 is LNHDA, CDR2 SQIVND (reference sequence). The ends were cut back, 0 bases at V and 4 bases at J, with 10 bases in the middle. The DNA for the CDR3 is TGTGCCAGTAGTATAGAAGCCAAGTTTTACAATGAGCAGTTCTTC. Amino acids: CASSIEAKFYNEQFF.

This clonotype was counted many times. The chain joins TRBV12-3 or TRBV12-4 to TRBJ2-1; 11 bases are shared with TRBD2. With 4 bases clipped from V and 9 bases from J, the junction kept 8 bases outside the gene matches. This CDR3 has 15 amino acids. In nucleotides, the CDR3 is TGTGCCAGCAGTTCCCTAGCGGGAGGCAGAAGTGAGCAGTTCTTC. Its translation: CASSSLAGGRSEQFF.

In regard to this clonotype: A much larger clone differs by one base, so this may be a read error. No conserved phenylalanine or tryptophan ends this CDR3, so it is likely a read error. The gene calls are TRBV7-2 and TRBJ2-7; 7 nucleotides agree with TRBD2. The ends lost 0 bases at V and 10 bases at J; junction bases unmatched: 3. Germline lookup yields CDR1 SGHTA and CDR2 FQGNSA. This CDR3 contains 12 residues. Here the CDR3 DNA reads TGTGCCAGCAGCTTAGCAGGGAGGGATCAGTACTGC. It yields the protein CASSLAGRDQYC.

This clonotype has at least ten counts. The chain couples TRBV12-3 or TRBV12-4 to TRBJ2-2, with TRBD2 matching over 10 bases. The J segment lost 4 bases and the V segment lost 5 bases, leaving 4 bases of the junction unmatched. CDR3 length equals 15 residues. This CDR3 is CASSLLAGITGELFF. In DNA form, the CDR3 reads TGTGCCAGCAGTCTACTAGCGGGAATCACCGGGGAGCTGTTTTTT.

V is TRBV7-9 and J is TRBJ2-7; TRBD1 is a possible D gene (8 bases). CDR1 and CDR2 (germline): SEHNR, FQNEAQ (reference sequence). Between the trimmed V and J ends, which lost 5 bases and 5 bases, there was a span of 19 bases. The CDR3 runs 15 residues. For the CDR3, the DNA is TGTGCCAGCAGCAGGGGGGGTGCAGGGGGCAACGAGCAGTACTTC. Its translation: CASSRGGAGGNEQYF.

This clonotype showed up many times. The chain uses TRBV29-1 and TRBJ2-1; 7 bases match TRBD2. V was clipped by 5 bases and J by 6 bases; unmatched bases: 7. CDR3 length: 13 residues. The germline gives CDR1 SQVTM, CDR2 ANQGSEA. The CDR3 coding sequence is TGCAGCGTTTTCACACCGGGGGGCAATGAGCAGTTCTTC. Residues: CSVFTPGGNEQFF.

This clonotype was seen at least ten times. This rearrangement joins TRBV7-2 to TRBJ2-7; no reliable D call. V lost 5 bases and J lost 5, with 10 bases in between. CDR1 is SGHTA, CDR2 FQGNSA, per germline. CDR3 size: 12 residues. The CDR3: CASSRTPDEQYF. DNA for the CDR3: TGTGCCAGCAGCCGGACCCCCGACGAGCAGTACTTC. The whole variable domain, remainder taken from reference TRBV7-2 and TRBJ2-7, is GAGVSQSPSNKVTEKGKDVELRCDPISGHTALYWYRQSLGQGLEFLIYFQGNSAPDKSGLPSDRFSAERTGGSVSTLTIQRTQQEDSAVYLCASSRTPDEQYFGPGTRLTVT.

Ten or more counts support this clonotype. The chain combines TRBV12-3 or TRBV12-4 with TRBJ2-5; TRBD2 matches at 12 bases. This CDR3 spans 16 amino acids. After removal of 6 bases from V and 4 bases from J, the junction contained 9 bases not matched to a gene. The CDR3 DNA reads TGTGCCAGCAGCCGGACTAGCGGGAACTTTGGAGAGACCCAGTACTTC. It specifies CASSRTSGNFGETQYF.

This clonotype was seen ten or more times. The rearrangement joins TRBV11-2 to TRBJ2-3; 8 nucleotides align to TRBD2. The CDR3 sequence is 18 residues long. Germline trimming cut 0 bases from V and 5 bases from J; bases unmatched to any gene: 13. In germline, CDR1 is SGHAT, CDR2 FQNNGV. CDR3 in DNA: TGTGCCAGCAGCTTAGATCTCCCCCAGCGGGAGAAGGGAGATACGCAGTATTTT. Translated: CASSLDLPQREKGDTQYF.

This clonotype was picked up many times. J is TRBJ2-7 and V is TRBV7-2, with 9 bases aligning to TRBD2. Trimming cost V 3 bases and J 1 base; bases outside gene matches: 4. This CDR3 has 15 amino acids. Germline values: CDR1 SGHTA, CDR2 FQGNSA. CDR3 bases: TGTGCCAGCAGCTTTGGACTAGCGAATTCCTACGAGCAGTACGTC. It is translated as CASSFGLANSYEQYV.

This clonotype came up many times. The chain uses TRBV29-1 and TRBJ1-2; a weak D match, TRBD1 (6 bases). V lost 4 bases and J 4 bases, leaving 13 bases between the germline ends. The CDR3 is made up of 13 amino acids. From germline, CDR1 is SQVTM and CDR2 ANQGSEA. The CDR3 DNA sequence: TGCAGCGTTGTACAGGGTCAAAGCTATGGCTACACCTTC. Its translation: CSVVQGQSYGYTF.

This chain links TRBV9 with TRBJ2-2, with 8 positions matching TRBD1. The CDR3 extends over 17 amino acids. J lost 7 bases, V lost 4 bases, and 15 bases had no gene match. CDR1 and CDR2 (germline): SGDLS, YYNGEE. CDR3 DNA sequence: TGTGCCAGCAGCTCGTTTTTTTCGACAGGGGTAGGCGGGGAGCTGTTTTTT. Translated: CASSSFFSTGVGGELFF.

This clonotype was recorded at least ten times. The genes are TRBV4-1 and TRBJ2-3; D is perhaps TRBD1 (5 bases). Germline V gene sequence: CDR1 MGHRA, CDR2 YSYEKL. This CDR3 contains 15 residues. Trimming took off 4 bases at V and 4 bases at J, with 15 bases between the two ends. The CDR3 region is CASSRSQTGPDTQYF. The DNA for the CDR3 is TGCGCCAGCAGCCGGAGCCAAACAGGCCCAGATACGCAGTATTTT.

This clonotype was picked up many times. This rearrangement joins TRBV6-5 to TRBJ1-1; the match to TRBD1 covers 7 bases. After removal of 2 bases from V and 4 bases from J, the junction contained 4 bases not matched to a gene. Germline assignment: CDR1 MNHEY and CDR2 SVGAGI. This CDR3 comprises 14 residues. The CDR3 here is CASSYGAGGTEAFF. CDR3 coding DNA: TGTGCCAGCAGTTACGGGGCAGGGGGCACTGAAGCTTTCTTT.

This clonotype was observed at least ten times. The chain has TRBV12-3 or TRBV12-4 and TRBJ1-5; D remains ambiguous. With 6 bases removed from V and 2 bases from J, the gap between germline ends came to 14 bases. The length of the CDR3 is 15 residues. The CDR3, as DNA: TGTGCCAGCAGCTGGGCCCTAGAGGGCAATCAGCCCCAGCATTTT. Protein: CASSWALEGNQPQHF.